A selection of T cell receptor beta chains follows, all from one sample in a study of shared clonotypes between healthy human individuals. TCRdb's table, derived via immunoSEQ multiplex PCR, lists solely in-frame clones and lacks some. The repertoire consists of a few million clones, with 90% to 97% occurring once and the leading ten covering approximately 0.13%. Source material: naive CD4+ T cells sorted from blood. These receptors originate from a young man in good health. The CDR3 runs from the conserved cysteine through the conserved F or W. A D gene is named only where the DNA matches it firmly. Where a row states a size, it is once, few, many or the class of an expanded clone; other rows omit it.

d_gene | j_gene | v_gene | abundance | CDR3nt | CDR3aa
. | TRBJ2-5 | TRBV10-3 | once | TGTGCCATCAGTGAGTCGAATAGAGAGACCCAGTACTTC | CAISESNRETQYF
TRBD1 | TRBJ2-2 | TRBV2 | . | TGTGCCAGCAGTCAGACAGGGGTCACCGGGGAGCTGTTTTTT | CASSQTGVTGELFF
TRBD2 | TRBJ2-7 | TRBV19 | once | TGTGCCAGTAGTACCCCGGGGGGCGAGCAGTACTTC | CASSTPGGEQYF
. | TRBJ1-1 | TRBV5-8 | . | TGTGCCAGCAGCTTCCTTGCGGGAAACACTGAAGCTTTCTTT | CASSFLAGNTEAFF
TRBD1 | TRBJ2-7 | TRBV6-1 | . | TGTGCCAGCAGTGGACAGGGGGTGAGTTACGAGCAGTACTTC | CASSGQGVSYEQYF
. | TRBJ1-5 | TRBV7-2 | . | TGTGCCAGCAGCTTCGGTGGGGGCCAACTTCAGCCCCAGCATTTT | CASSFGGGQLQPQHF
TRBD2 | TRBJ2-2 | TRBV28 | . | TGTGCCAGCAGTTTGGATGTACTAGCGGGATCCGGGGAGCTGTTTTTT | CASSLDVLAGSGELFF
. | TRBJ1-3 | TRBV4-2 | . | TGTGCCAGCAGCCAAGAGGGATTGGGTAGCTGGAACACCATATATTTT | CASSQEGLGSWNTIYF
TRBD1 | TRBJ1-6 | TRBV27 | . | TGTGCCAGCAGTTTGTTACAGGGGTCACCCCTCCACTTT | CASSLLQGSPLHF
. | TRBJ1-5 | TRBV18 | few | TGTGCCAGCTCACCTTCAGGCAATCAGCCCCAGCATTTT | CASSPSGNQPQHF
. | TRBJ2-7 | TRBV4-1 | . | TGCGCCAGCAGCCAGGCTCTTACGTCTCCTACGAGGGAGCAGTACTTC | CASSQALTSPTREQYF
TRBD1 | TRBJ2-2 | TRBV7-2 | once | TGTGCCAGCAGCTCCCGGGACAGCACCGGGGAGCTGTTTTTT | CASSSRDSTGELFF
. | TRBJ2-3 | TRBV6-4 | once | TGTGCCAGCAGTGACTCCATGGACAGCACAGATACGCAGTATTTT | CASSDSMDSTDTQYF
TRBD2 | TRBJ2-7 | TRBV28 | . | TGTGCCAGCAAGGGTAGCGGGGGGGCTCTCTACGAGCAGTACTTC | CASKGSGGALYEQYF
TRBD2 | TRBJ2-3 | TRBV5-6 | . | TGTGCCAGCAGTCCGAGTCCGGGACTATCAGATACGCAGTATTTT | CASSPSPGLSDTQYF
. | TRBJ2-5 | TRBV7-6 | . | TGTGCCAGCAGCTCCCGACCCTCCGCCCAAGAGACCCAGTACTTC | CASSSRPSAQETQYF
. | TRBJ2-2 | TRBV5-8 | . | TGTGCCAGCAGCTTGGAACAGAGCCGCGGTTGGGACACCGGGGAGCTGTTTTTT | CASSLEQSRGWDTGELFF
. | TRBJ2-3 | TRBV2 | . | TGTGCCAGCAGGAGACTAGTAAACCCAGATACGCAGTATTTT | CASRRLVNPDTQYF
. | TRBJ1-2 | TRBV29-1 | few | TGCAGCGTGTCGTCGTCAGGGGCCCATGGCTACACCTTC | CSVSSSGAHGYTF
. | TRBJ1-6 | TRBV6-4 | . | TGTGCCAGCAGCCTGTATCGTAATAATTCACCCCTCCACTTT | CASSLYRNNSPLHF
. | TRBJ1-2 | TRBV28 | . | TGTGCCACCAATAGGGGGGGCGGCTATGGCTACACCTTC | CATNRGGGYGYTF
. | TRBJ1-2 | TRBV30 | . | TGTGCCTGGAATCCGGGGATTGGAGGCTACACCTTC | CAWNPGIGGYTF
. | TRBJ2-2 | TRBV6-1 | . | TGTGCCAGCAGTGACTATGACATAACGAACACCGGGGAGCTGTTTTTT | CASSDYDITNTGELFF
. | TRBJ2-5 | TRBV2 | . | TGTGCCAGCAGTGGAGACAGTGGGGAATGGGAGACCCAGTACTTC | CASSGDSGEWETQYF
TRBD2 | TRBJ2-7 | TRBV6-5 | . | TGTGCCAGCAGTTACTCACTAGCGGACTCCTACGAGCAGTACTTC | CASSYSLADSYEQYF
. | TRBJ2-1 | TRBV6-1 | . | TGTGCCAGCAGTGCCCTGGGACACCAAAGGGGGTTCTTC | CASSALGHQRGFF
TRBD2 | TRBJ2-7 | TRBV4-1 | . | TGCGCCAGCAGCCAAGGCTCACTAGCGGGGCTAAATCTCTACGAGCAGTACTTC | CASSQGSLAGLNLYEQYF
. | TRBJ1-2 | TRBV2 | . | TGTGCCAGCAGTGAGGGCAAAGTCTATGGCTACACCTTC | CASSEGKVYGYTF
. | TRBJ2-1 | TRBV21-1 | . | TGTGCCAGCAGCAAAAGGGCAGGGAGATACTACAATGAGCAGTTCTTC | CASSKRAGRYYNEQFF
TRBD2 | TRBJ2-1 | TRBV5-1 | once | TGCGCCAGCAGCTTGGGTGGCGGGGGATCCTACAATGAGCAGTTCTTC | CASSLGGGGSYNEQFF
. | TRBJ2-5 | TRBV2 | . | TGTGCCAGCAGTCCCAAACGAGGGCTTCAAGAGACCCAGTACTTC | CASSPKRGLQETQYF
. | TRBJ1-3 | TRBV6-1 | . | TGTGCCAGCAGTGAATGGGGAGGGTCTGGAAACACCATATATTTT | CASSEWGGSGNTIYF
. | TRBJ1-2 | TRBV5-6 | . | TGTGCCAGCAGCCCCGAGGGGGCTAACTATGGCTACACCTTC | CASSPEGANYGYTF
TRBD1 | TRBJ1-1 | TRBV4-1 | . | TGCGCCAGCAGCCAAGAGACAGGGTGGACTGAAGCTTTCTTT | CASSQETGWTEAFF
. | TRBJ2-2 | TRBV30 | . | TGTGCCTGGAACATGGCAGCAGAAGGGGAGCTGTTTTTT | CAWNMAAEGELFF
. | TRBJ2-1 | TRBV10-1 | . | TGCGCCAGCAGTGAGGGCAAAACCCTGGACAATGAGCAGTTCTTC | CASSEGKTLDNEQFF
TRBD2 | TRBJ2-1 | TRBV9 | . | TGTGCCAGCAGCGTAGCTAGCGGGGATTACAATGAGCAGTTCTTC | CASSVASGDYNEQFF
. | TRBJ2-5 | TRBV6-6 | . | TGTGCCAGCAGTTACGGGGGGATGTTGGATCAGACCCAGTACTTC | CASSYGGMLDQTQYF
TRBD2 | TRBJ2-3 | TRBV30 | once | TGTGCCTGGACCGCCGGACTAGCGGGAGGAATGGGAGATACGCAGTATTTT | CAWTAGLAGGMGDTQYF
. | TRBJ2-7 | TRBV28 | . | TGTGCCAGCAGTTCCGGGCCATATGGACGGTACTTC | CASSSGPYGRYF
TRBD2 | TRBJ2-1 | TRBV7-9 | . | TGTGCCAGCAGCTTGCGGCCTAGCGGGCTCCACAATGAGCAGTTCTTC | CASSLRPSGLHNEQFF
TRBD1 | TRBJ1-2 | TRBV2 | . | TGTGCCAGCAGTGGGACAGGTGGTGGCTACACCTTC | CASSGTGGGYTF
. | TRBJ2-2 | TRBV9 | . | TGTGCCAGCAGCGTAAGGCAGGGGATCGACACCGGGGAGCTGTTTTTT | CASSVRQGIDTGELFF
. | TRBJ1-4 | TRBV2 | . | TGTGCCAGCAGCACCCTTCAGGCTGGGCCTAATGAAAAACTGTTTTTT | CASSTLQAGPNEKLFF
. | TRBJ2-7 | TRBV7-8 | . | TGTGCCAGCAGCTTAGCGGAAAACTTTTTCTACGAGCAGTACTTC | CASSLAENFFYEQYF
. | TRBJ2-7 | TRBV5-1 | . | TGCGCCAGCAGCTTGGCGGGCAGAGGCTCAAGCGAGCAGTACTTC | CASSLAGRGSSEQYF
TRBD1 | TRBJ2-5 | TRBV2 | . | TGTGCCAGCAGACCGCACAGGGGATCAGAGACCCAGTACTTC | CASRPHRGSETQYF
TRBD1 | TRBJ1-1 | TRBV10-1 | . | TGCGCCAGCAGGGGGGACAGGGAGAACACTGAAGCTTTCTTT | CASRGDRENTEAFF
TRBD1 | TRBJ1-2 | TRBV28 | . | TGTGCCAGCAGTCTAACAGGGGACTATGGCTACACCTTC | CASSLTGDYGYTF